The text below deals with one TCR beta chain. Antigen specificity is unknown. The length of the CDR3 is 15 residues. In germline, CDR1 is MNHNS, CDR2 SASEGT. V lost 1 base to trimming and J lost 1 base, with 10 bases between them. This record belongs to a study of graft-versus-host responses after intestinal transplantation. Overall study context: The study gave all recipients anti-thymocyte globulin induction, then tacrolimus and steroids for 2 to 3 years.

Measured with immunoSEQ multiplex PCR; TCRdb has only the in-frame clones, and not every one. The sample lists tens of thousands of clones; roughly 94% were seen once. The receptor's source is a human donor who received an intestinal transplant. Specimen: unstimulated CD8+ T cells sorted from spleen or lymph node cells, collected before intestinal transplant. The chain combines TRBV6-1 with TRBJ1-1; D is unclear. The CDR3 region is CASSEVVGRNTEAFF. The DNA for the CDR3 is TGTGCCAGCAGTGAAGTCGTGGGGAGGAACACTGAAGCTTTCTTT.